The rows below give T cell receptor beta chains drawn from one sample of a study of T-cell memory formation after mild COVID-19. TCRdb itself ran the 5' RACE reads through MiXCR, one entry per CDR3 protein. The sample carries some 450,000 distinct CDR3 sequences, 20% recorded once. Material: PBMCs or a T cell subset sorted from them (not recorded which). The receptors come from an adult woman who had mild COVID-19 (a few samples of this study predate the infection). Cell type and time point are not known. The CDR3 runs from the conserved cysteine through the conserved F or W. A D gene is named only where the DNA matches it firmly. The size entry is marked missing in some rows and otherwise reads once, few, many or a size class.

d_call j_call v_call cdr3_length clone_size cdr3_aa cdr3_nt
TRBD1 TRBJ2-3 TRBV6-2/TRBV6-3 14 few CASSPRGPADTQYF TGTGCCAGCAGCCCGAGGGGGCCGGCAGATACGCAGTATTTT
NA TRBJ2-2 TRBV7-9 17 NA CASSLTRPGRLTGELFF TGTGCCAGCAGCCTCACTCGCCCGGGACGACTCACCGGGGAGCTGTTTTTT
TRBD1 TRBJ2-3 TRBV3-1 15 NA CASSQVRGGRDTQYF TGTGCCAGCAGCCAAGTTCGAGGGGGCCGGGATACGCAGTATTTT
TRBD1 TRBJ1-6 TRBV12-3/TRBV12-4 14 few CASSHGTDNSPLHF TGTGCCAGCAGCCACGGGACAGATAATTCACCCCTCCACTTT
TRBD2 TRBJ2-1 TRBV3-1 16 once CASRRRLAGVGNEQFF TGTGCCAGCAGAAGGAGACTAGCGGGAGTCGGGAATGAGCAGTTCTTC
NA TRBJ2-3 TRBV6-5 15 NA CASSYSAGLTDTQYF TGTGCCAGCAGTTACTCGGCGGGATTGACAGATACGCAGTATTTT
TRBD1 TRBJ1-1 TRBV7-9 15 few CASSLATGGNTEAFF TGTGCCAGCAGCTTAGCGACAGGGGGGAACACTGAAGCTTTCTTT
TRBD1 TRBJ2-1 TRBV27 13 NA CASSSTGTGSRFF TGTGCCAGCAGTTCCACCGGGACAGGGAGTCGGTTCTTC
NA TRBJ1-2 TRBV14 18 few CASSQDWAYFRANYGYTF TGTGCCAGCAGCCAAGATTGGGCGTACTTCCGAGCTAACTATGGCTACACCTTC
NA TRBJ1-1 TRBV29-1 15 NA CSVCRTQGYNTEAFF TGCAGCGTTTGTCGAACCCAGGGTTATAACACTGAAGCTTTCTTT
NA TRBJ1-1 TRBV7-2 13 NA CASTKGRNTEAFF TGTGCCAGCACTAAGGGGAGGAACACTGAAGCTTTCTTT
TRBD1 TRBJ1-3 TRBV7-2 18 NA CASSLRPPGQGYGNTIYF TGTGCCAGCAGCCTACGGCCCCCGGGACAGGGCTACGGAAACACCATATATTTT
NA TRBJ2-7 TRBV20-1 14 few CSASTARDLGEQYF TGCAGTGCTAGTACCGCCCGGGACCTGGGCGAGCAGTACTTC
NA TRBJ2-1 TRBV5-1 15 NA CASSLGAGSYNEQFF TGCGCCAGCAGCTTGGGGGCGGGATCCTACAATGAGCAGTTCTTC
NA TRBJ2-3 TRBV19 12 few CASSITPDTQYF TGTGCCAGTAGTATAACACCAGATACGCAGTATTTT
NA TRBJ1-1 TRBV29-1 13 few CSVETTGNTEAFF TGCAGCGTTGAAACGACAGGGAACACTGAAGCTTTCTTT
NA TRBJ1-5 TRBV7-9 14 NA CASSLGTVGQPQHF TGTGCCAGCAGCTTAGGGACCGTTGGTCAGCCCCAGCATTTT
NA TRBJ1-2 TRBV7-9 15 NA CASSLDQGGFNGYTF TGTGCCAGCAGCTTAGATCAGGGAGGCTTTAACGGCTACACCTTC
NA TRBJ2-5 TRBV5-1 13 few CASSSLQRGTQYF TGCGCCAGCAGCAGCCTTCAGAGAGGGACCCAGTACTTC